This is a list of T cell receptor beta chains from one sample in a study of identical twins. Each CDR3 protein gets one entry after TCRdb re-called the 5' RACE reads with MiXCR. The data contain more than 1.5 million distinct CDR3 sequences, about 32% of them seen just once; the ten biggest clones take up under 0.35%. Sequencing input: cord blood. The receptors originated from a newborn girl in good health. Both conserved end residues are part of each CDR3. D genes are given only for firm matches. Size is stated for part of the rows, as once, few or many counts, or as a class when the clone is expanded.

d_gene: .; j_gene: TRBJ2-5; abundance: .; v_gene: TRBV20-1; CDR3aa: CSARVKAGEQYF; CDR3nt: TGCAGTGCGAGGGTCAAGGCGGGTGAGCAGTACTTC
d_gene: .; j_gene: TRBJ1-2; abundance: .; v_gene: TRBV2; CDR3aa: CASRRQTEGYTF; CDR3nt: TGTGCCAGCAGGAGGCAGACTGAGGGCTACACCTTC
d_gene: .; j_gene: TRBJ1-1; abundance: .; v_gene: TRBV6-6; CDR3aa: CASSYLGHLNTEAFF; CDR3nt: TGTGCCAGCAGTTACCTGGGACATCTGAACACTGAAGCTTTCTTT
d_gene: TRBD2; j_gene: TRBJ2-7; abundance: few; v_gene: TRBV12-3/TRBV12-4; CDR3aa: CASTSSGSSYNEQYF; CDR3nt: TGTGCCAGCACCTCTAGCGGAAGCTCCTACAATGAGCAGTACTTC
d_gene: .; j_gene: TRBJ1-2; abundance: few; v_gene: TRBV9; CDR3aa: CASSATQGFGYGYTF; CDR3nt: TGTGCCAGCAGCGCTACACAGGGATTCGGCTATGGCTACACCTTC
d_gene: TRBD1; j_gene: TRBJ1-2; abundance: .; v_gene: TRBV28; CDR3aa: CASSLTRQGKGYTF; CDR3nt: TGTGCCAGCAGCCTAACACGACAGGGAAAAGGCTACACCTTC
d_gene: TRBD2; j_gene: TRBJ2-7; abundance: many; v_gene: TRBV27; CDR3aa: CASSSPGLAVYEQYF; CDR3nt: TGTGCCAGCAGCTCGCCGGGACTAGCGGTTTACGAGCAGTACTTC
d_gene: .; j_gene: TRBJ2-7; abundance: many; v_gene: TRBV2; CDR3aa: CASDSSYEQYF; CDR3nt: TGTGCCAGCGACAGCTCCTACGAGCAGTACTTC
d_gene: TRBD2; j_gene: TRBJ2-3; abundance: .; v_gene: TRBV9; CDR3aa: CASSALSGSPDTQYF; CDR3nt: TGTGCCAGCAGCGCCCTTAGCGGGAGCCCAGATACGCAGTATTTT
d_gene: TRBD2; j_gene: TRBJ2-7; abundance: .; v_gene: TRBV12-3/TRBV12-4; CDR3aa: CASSFGGRGGWNEQYF; CDR3nt: TGTGCCAGCAGTTTTGGAGGGAGGGGTGGGTGGAATGAGCAGTACTTC
d_gene: .; j_gene: TRBJ2-3; abundance: few; v_gene: TRBV3-1; CDR3aa: CASSQGSYTDTQYF; CDR3nt: TGTGCCAGCAGCCAAGGGTCTTACACAGATACGCAGTATTTT
d_gene: TRBD1; j_gene: TRBJ1-1; abundance: few; v_gene: TRBV7-8; CDR3aa: CASSQPRQGIMRNTEAFF; CDR3nt: TGTGCCAGCAGCCAACCTAGACAGGGAATAATGAGGAACACTGAAGCTTTCTTT
d_gene: TRBD2; j_gene: TRBJ2-5; abundance: .; v_gene: TRBV24-1; CDR3aa: CATKTSGSGQYF; CDR3nt: TGTGCCACCAAAACTAGCGGGAGTGGGCAGTACTTC
d_gene: .; j_gene: TRBJ2-1; abundance: few; v_gene: TRBV7-2; CDR3aa: CASSYDSGWARRFF; CDR3nt: TGTGCCAGCAGCTATGATTCAGGTTGGGCCCGGCGGTTCTTC
d_gene: .; j_gene: TRBJ1-2; abundance: few; v_gene: TRBV10-3; CDR3aa: CATMVGSGSSYGYTF; CDR3nt: TGTGCCACCATGGTCGGGAGTGGGTCGAGCTATGGCTACACCTTC
d_gene: .; j_gene: TRBJ1-1; abundance: .; v_gene: TRBV20-1; CDR3aa: CSATPGTPNTEAFF; CDR3nt: TGCAGTGCTACCCCCGGGACACCTAACACTGAAGCTTTCTTT
d_gene: TRBD2; j_gene: TRBJ2-7; abundance: .; v_gene: TRBV18; CDR3aa: CASSPKGLAGPSSYEQYF; CDR3nt: TGTGCCAGCTCACCAAAAGGACTAGCGGGGCCGAGCTCCTACGAGCAGTACTTC
d_gene: TRBD2; j_gene: TRBJ2-3; abundance: .; v_gene: TRBV4-1; CDR3aa: CASSQPGLAGGTDTQYF; CDR3nt: TGCGCCAGCAGCCAACCGGGACTAGCGGGGGGCACAGATACGCAGTATTTT
d_gene: .; j_gene: TRBJ2-5; abundance: .; v_gene: TRBV5-1; CDR3aa: CASSLEGTYQETQYF; CDR3nt: TGCGCCAGCAGCTTGGAAGGGACTTACCAAGAGACCCAGTACTTC
d_gene: TRBD1; j_gene: TRBJ1-2; abundance: .; v_gene: TRBV19; CDR3aa: CASSRYRGFYGYTF; CDR3nt: TGTGCCAGTAGCCGCTACAGGGGATTCTATGGCTACACCTTC
d_gene: .; j_gene: TRBJ1-5; abundance: few; v_gene: TRBV13; CDR3aa: CASSLVVLYSNQPQHF; CDR3nt: TGTGCCAGCAGTCTAGTGGTTCTGTATAGCAATCAGCCCCAGCATTTT
d_gene: .; j_gene: TRBJ2-7; abundance: few; v_gene: TRBV5-5; CDR3aa: CASSLSENRLQLYEQYF; CDR3nt: TGTGCCAGCAGCTTATCGGAAAACAGGCTACAGTTGTACGAGCAGTACTTC
d_gene: .; j_gene: TRBJ2-4; abundance: .; v_gene: TRBV6-5; CDR3aa: CASSYSISLAKNIQYF; CDR3nt: TGTGCCAGCAGTTACTCAATAAGCTTAGCCAAAAACATTCAGTACTTC
d_gene: .; j_gene: TRBJ2-1; abundance: .; v_gene: TRBV11-2; CDR3aa: CASSLGSGTHNEQFF; CDR3nt: TGTGCCAGCAGCTTAGGTAGCGGAACACACAATGAGCAGTTCTTC
d_gene: .; j_gene: TRBJ1-3; abundance: .; v_gene: TRBV3-1; CDR3aa: CASSQGGNTIYF; CDR3nt: TGTGCCAGCTCACAGGGTGGAAACACCATATATTTT
d_gene: TRBD1; j_gene: TRBJ1-3; abundance: few; v_gene: TRBV14; CDR3aa: CASSDGQGAYSGNTIYF; CDR3nt: TGTGCCAGCAGCGATGGACAGGGGGCTTACTCTGGAAACACCATATATTTT
d_gene: .; j_gene: TRBJ2-3; abundance: few; v_gene: TRBV9; CDR3aa: CASSVDSRFDTQYF; CDR3nt: TGTGCCAGCAGCGTAGACTCTCGCTTTGATACGCAGTATTTT
d_gene: .; j_gene: TRBJ2-7; abundance: many; v_gene: TRBV21-1; CDR3aa: CASSKGGYEQYF; CDR3nt: TGTGCCAGCAGCAAAGGGGGCTACGAGCAGTACTTC
d_gene: .; j_gene: TRBJ1-5; abundance: few; v_gene: TRBV5-1; CDR3aa: CASSLDTGRQPQHF; CDR3nt: TGCGCCAGCAGCTTGGATACCGGGCGTCAGCCCCAGCATTTT
d_gene: TRBD2; j_gene: TRBJ2-3; abundance: .; v_gene: TRBV7-2; CDR3aa: CASSAASGLTDTQYF; CDR3nt: TGTGCCAGCAGCGCAGCTAGCGGACTCACAGATACGCAGTATTTT
d_gene: .; j_gene: TRBJ1-2; abundance: .; v_gene: TRBV5-1; CDR3aa: CASSLVSGLSYGYTF; CDR3nt: TGCGCCAGCAGCTTGGTTTCCGGGCTTAGTTATGGCTACACCTTC
d_gene: .; j_gene: TRBJ2-3; abundance: many; v_gene: TRBV3-1; CDR3aa: CASSQEIRADTQYF; CDR3nt: TGTGCCAGCAGCCAAGAGATCCGAGCAGATACGCAGTATTTT
d_gene: TRBD2; j_gene: TRBJ2-3; abundance: .; v_gene: TRBV20-1; CDR3aa: CSARDRGLAGTSSTDTQYF; CDR3nt: TGCAGTGCTAGAGACCGGGGACTAGCGGGCACCTCTAGCACAGATACGCAGTATTTT
d_gene: TRBD1; j_gene: TRBJ1-1; abundance: .; v_gene: TRBV2; CDR3aa: CASRVDREGAFF; CDR3nt: TGTGCCAGCAGAGTTGACAGGGAAGGGGCTTTCTTT
d_gene: .; j_gene: TRBJ1-5; abundance: few; v_gene: TRBV2; CDR3aa: CASGESSEQPQHF; CDR3nt: TGTGCCAGCGGGGAAAGCTCTGAACAGCCCCAGCATTTT
d_gene: .; j_gene: TRBJ1-5; abundance: .; v_gene: TRBV10-3; CDR3aa: CAISERYSFVSNQPRHF; CDR3nt: TGTGCCATCAGTGAGAGGTATTCCTTCGTTAGCAATCAGCCCCGGCATTTT
d_gene: .; j_gene: TRBJ1-1; abundance: few; v_gene: TRBV7-6; CDR3aa: CASSLGDGGNTEAFF; CDR3nt: TGTGCCAGCAGCTTAGGCGACGGAGGGAACACTGAAGCTTTCTTT
d_gene: .; j_gene: TRBJ2-1; abundance: .; v_gene: TRBV28; CDR3aa: CATGVGSEQFF; CDR3nt: TGTGCCACGGGAGTAGGGAGTGAGCAGTTCTTC
d_gene: TRBD1; j_gene: TRBJ2-3; abundance: few; v_gene: TRBV20-1; CDR3aa: CSARAGTATTDTQYF; CDR3nt: TGCAGTGCTAGAGCAGGGACAGCTACCACAGATACGCAGTATTTT
d_gene: TRBD1; j_gene: TRBJ2-7; abundance: .; v_gene: TRBV6-6; CDR3aa: CASSYGTGGKQYF; CDR3nt: TGTGCCAGCAGTTACGGGACAGGGGGCAAGCAGTACTTC
d_gene: TRBD1; j_gene: TRBJ1-2; abundance: few; v_gene: TRBV9; CDR3aa: CASSGQGSNYGYTF; CDR3nt: TGTGCCAGCAGCGGACAGGGGTCGAACTATGGCTACACCTTC
d_gene: .; j_gene: TRBJ2-7; abundance: .; v_gene: TRBV10-3; CDR3aa: CAISESSGPTYEQYF; CDR3nt: TGTGCCATCAGTGAGTCTTCCGGACCGACCTACGAGCAGTACTTC
d_gene: TRBD1; j_gene: TRBJ2-5; abundance: few; v_gene: TRBV12-3/TRBV12-4; CDR3aa: CASSLAGQGYNEQYF; CDR3nt: TGTGCCAGCAGTTTAGCGGGACAGGGGTACAATGAGCAGTACTTC
d_gene: TRBD2; j_gene: TRBJ2-7; abundance: .; v_gene: TRBV5-1; CDR3aa: CASSWTSGRAYHEQYF; CDR3nt: TGCGCCAGCAGTTGGACTAGCGGGAGGGCCTACCACGAGCAGTACTTC
d_gene: .; j_gene: TRBJ2-3; abundance: .; v_gene: TRBV20-1; CDR3aa: CSAPDTDTQYF; CDR3nt: TGCAGTGCACCCGACACAGATACGCAGTATTTT
d_gene: .; j_gene: TRBJ2-7; abundance: .; v_gene: TRBV3-1; CDR3aa: CASSQGSGSLPYNEQYF; CDR3nt: TGTGCCAGCAGCCAAGGTTCAGGGAGCCTACCCTACAATGAGCAGTACTTC
d_gene: TRBD2; j_gene: TRBJ2-1; abundance: .; v_gene: TRBV18; CDR3aa: CASSPGTSGSHEQFF; CDR3nt: TGTGCCAGCTCACCGGGGACTAGCGGGAGCCATGAGCAGTTCTTC
d_gene: TRBD2; j_gene: TRBJ2-1; abundance: .; v_gene: TRBV6-5; CDR3aa: CASSYRPLLSGIGNEQFF; CDR3nt: TGTGCCAGCAGTTACCGGCCCCTTCTAAGCGGGATAGGTAATGAGCAGTTCTTC
d_gene: .; j_gene: TRBJ2-7; abundance: .; v_gene: TRBV7-9; CDR3aa: CANSLARYEQYF; CDR3nt: TGTGCCAACAGCTTAGCTCGGTACGAGCAGTACTTC